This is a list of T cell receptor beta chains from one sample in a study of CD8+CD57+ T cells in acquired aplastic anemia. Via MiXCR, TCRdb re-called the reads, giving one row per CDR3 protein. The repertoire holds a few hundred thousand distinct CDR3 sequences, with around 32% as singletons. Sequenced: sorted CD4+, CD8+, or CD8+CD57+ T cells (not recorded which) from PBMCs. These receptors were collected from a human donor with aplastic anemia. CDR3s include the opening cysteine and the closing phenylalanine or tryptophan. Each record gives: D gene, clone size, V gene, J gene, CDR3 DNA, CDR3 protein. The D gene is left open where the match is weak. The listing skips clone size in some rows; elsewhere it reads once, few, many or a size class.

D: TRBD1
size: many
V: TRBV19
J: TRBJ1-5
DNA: TGTGCCAGTAGTACCCAGACAGGGGGAGGCCAGCCCCAGCATTTT
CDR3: CASSTQTGGGQPQHF

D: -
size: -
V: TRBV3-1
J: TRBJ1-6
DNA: TGTGCCAGCAGCCCGCAGACAGACTATAATTCACCCCTCCACTTT
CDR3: CASSPQTDYNSPLHF

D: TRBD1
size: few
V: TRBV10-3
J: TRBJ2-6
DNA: TGTGCCATCAAGGTGGGGGGATGGACAGGGATGTCTTCTGGGGCCAACGTCCTGACTTTC
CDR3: CAIKVGGWTGMSSGANVLTF

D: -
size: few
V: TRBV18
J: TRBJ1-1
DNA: TGTGCCAGCTCGCTAACCACGATGAGAGACAAAAACACTGAAGCTTTCTTT
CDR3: CASSLTTMRDKNTEAFF

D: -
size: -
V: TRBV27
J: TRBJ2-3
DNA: TGTGCCAGCAGTTTTTTTGTAGGCAGTAAAACAACAGATACGCAGTATTTT
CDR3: CASSFFVGSKTTDTQYF

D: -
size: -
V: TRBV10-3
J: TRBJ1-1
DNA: TGTGCCATCAGTGAGTCACTGGGGACTGAAGCTTTCTTT
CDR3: CAISESLGTEAFF

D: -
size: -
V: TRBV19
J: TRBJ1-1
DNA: TGTGCCAGTAGGTCGAGGGGGAGTGAAGCTTTCTTT
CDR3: CASRSRGSEAFF

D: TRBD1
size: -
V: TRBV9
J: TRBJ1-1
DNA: TGTGCCAGCAGCGTACAACCAGGGGGGGAAGCTTTCTTT
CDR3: CASSVQPGGEAFF

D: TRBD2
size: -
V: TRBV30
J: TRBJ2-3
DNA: TGTGCGAGGAGCGGGGGACTGACAGATACGCAGTATTTT
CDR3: CARSGGLTDTQYF

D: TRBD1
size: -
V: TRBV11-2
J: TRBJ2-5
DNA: TGTGCCAGCAGTAACACAGGGGTCGGAGAGACCCAGTACTTC
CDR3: CASSNTGVGETQYF

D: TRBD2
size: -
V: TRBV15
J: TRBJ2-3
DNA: TGTGCCACCAGCAGAGACGAGGCGGGAGAAAGCACAGATACGCAGTATTTT
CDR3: CATSRDEAGESTDTQYF

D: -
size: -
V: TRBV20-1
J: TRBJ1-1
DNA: TGCAGTGCTAGAGATGCCCGACGCGGGAACACTGAAGCTTTCTTT
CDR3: CSARDARRGNTEAFF

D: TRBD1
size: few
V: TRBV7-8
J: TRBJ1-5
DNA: TGTGCCATCCGGACAGGGGGCACTCAGCCCCAGCATTTT
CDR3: CAIRTGGTQPQHF

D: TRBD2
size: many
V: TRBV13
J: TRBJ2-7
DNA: TGTGCCAGCAGCCAGACTAGCGGGAGTCACCACGAGCAGTACTTC
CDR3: CASSQTSGSHHEQYF

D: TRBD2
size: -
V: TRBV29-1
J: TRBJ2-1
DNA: TGCAGCGTTGGGGCAACGGCTAGCGGGATTAATGAGCAGTTCTTC
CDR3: CSVGATASGINEQFF

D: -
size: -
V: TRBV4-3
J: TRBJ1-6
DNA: TGCGCCAGCAGCCAAGATTACGGGGGCTCTTCCTATAATTCACCCCTCCACTTT
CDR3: CASSQDYGGSSYNSPLHF

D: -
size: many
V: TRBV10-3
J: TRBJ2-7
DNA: TGTGCCATCAGTGAGTCAAGGAACGAGCAGTACTTC
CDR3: CAISESRNEQYF

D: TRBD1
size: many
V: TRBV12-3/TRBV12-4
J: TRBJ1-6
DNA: TGTGCCAGCAGCGCGGCCGGGACAGGGGACGGCCCCCTCCACTTT
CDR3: CASSAAGTGDGPLHF

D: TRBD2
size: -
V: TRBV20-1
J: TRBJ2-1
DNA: TGCAGTGCTAGCCCCAACACTAGCGGGAGAAGGGATGAGCAGTTCTTC
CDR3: CSASPNTSGRRDEQFF

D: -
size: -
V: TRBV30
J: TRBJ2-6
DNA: TGTGCCTGGAGTGTGTCCGGTGCTGGGGCCAACGTCCTGACTTTC
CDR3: CAWSVSGAGANVLTF

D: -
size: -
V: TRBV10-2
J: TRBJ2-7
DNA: TGCGCCAGCAGTGGGGGGGGCTTAGATCCAATACCTCCCACCTACGAGCAGTACTTC
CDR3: CASSGGGLDPIPPTYEQYF

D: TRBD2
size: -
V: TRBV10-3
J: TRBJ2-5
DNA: TGTGCCATCAGTGAGCGCGGCGGGGGGTCGCGTCAAGAGACCCAGTACTTC
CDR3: CAISERGGGSRQETQYF

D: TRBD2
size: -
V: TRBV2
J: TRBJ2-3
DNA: TGTGCCAGCAGTGTACCCCCTCTACTAGCGGGGGAGCACACAGATACGCAGTATTTT
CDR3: CASSVPPLLAGEHTDTQYF

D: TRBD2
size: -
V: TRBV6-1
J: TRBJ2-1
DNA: TGTGCCAGCAGCCCCACCGCGGGAGTAGGAAATGAGCAGTTCTTC
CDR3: CASSPTAGVGNEQFF

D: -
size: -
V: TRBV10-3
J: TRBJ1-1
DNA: TGTGCCAGCAGTAACCGGGAGATGGCAGCTTTCTTT
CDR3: CASSNREMAAFF

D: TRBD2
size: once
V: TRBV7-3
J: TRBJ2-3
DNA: TGTGCCAGCAGCACGAATAGCGGGAGGTCAGATACGCAGTATTTT
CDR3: CASSTNSGRSDTQYF

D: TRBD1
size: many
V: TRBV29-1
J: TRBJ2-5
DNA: TGCAGCGTCCGTACAGGGGCAGAGACCCAGTACTTC
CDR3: CSVRTGAETQYF

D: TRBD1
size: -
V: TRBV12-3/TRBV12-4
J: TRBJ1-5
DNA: TGTGCCAGCAGTTTCCTTGGACCGGGACAGATTAGCAATCAGCCCCAGCATTTT
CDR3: CASSFLGPGQISNQPQHF

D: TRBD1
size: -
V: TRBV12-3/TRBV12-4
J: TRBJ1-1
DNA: TGTGCCAGCAGTTTCGCCGGGACAGAGAACACTGAAGCTTTCTTT
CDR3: CASSFAGTENTEAFF

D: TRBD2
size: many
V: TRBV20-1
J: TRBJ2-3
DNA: TGCAGTGCTAGGGGACTAGCGAGCACAGATACGCAGTATTTT
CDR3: CSARGLASTDTQYF

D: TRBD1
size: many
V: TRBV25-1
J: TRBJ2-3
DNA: TGTGCCAGCACGACAGGGGCCACAGATACGCAGTATTTT
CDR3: CASTTGATDTQYF

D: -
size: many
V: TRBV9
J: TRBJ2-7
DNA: TGTGCCAGCAGCCTATCGACTGGGTCCTACGAGCAGTACTTC
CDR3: CASSLSTGSYEQYF

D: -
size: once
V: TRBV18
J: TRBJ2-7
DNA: TGTGCCAGCTCACCACTGGTTATCGGGACCTACGAGCAGTACTTC
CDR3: CASSPLVIGTYEQYF

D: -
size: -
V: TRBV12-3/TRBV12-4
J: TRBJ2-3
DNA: TGTGCCAGCCGCGTGAACACAGATACGCAGTATTTT
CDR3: CASRVNTDTQYF

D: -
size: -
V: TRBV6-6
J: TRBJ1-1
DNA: TGTGCCAGCAGTTTCTCAAGACCGGGCGATGTGGACACTGAAGCTTTCTTT
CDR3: CASSFSRPGDVDTEAFF

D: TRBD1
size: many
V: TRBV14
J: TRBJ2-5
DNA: TGTGCCAGCAGCCAAGTGAGAACCGGGACAGGAAAGTACTTC
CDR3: CASSQVRTGTGKYF

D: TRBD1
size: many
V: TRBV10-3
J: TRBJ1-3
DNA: TGTGCCATTAAAAAAGGACAGGGTACAATACCTACCTCTGGAAACACCATATATTTT
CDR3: CAIKKGQGTIPTSGNTIYF

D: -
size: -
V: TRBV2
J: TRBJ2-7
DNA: TGTGCCAGCAGTCCACACCTGGAGCTTTACGAGCAGTACTTC
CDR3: CASSPHLELYEQYF

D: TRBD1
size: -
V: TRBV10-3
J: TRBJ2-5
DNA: TGTGCCAGCAAAGGACAGGGGTGGTTAGAGACCCAGTACTTC
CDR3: CASKGQGWLETQYF

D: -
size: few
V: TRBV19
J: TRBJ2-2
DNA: TGTGCCAGTAGTATCGGGGTGAACACCGGGGAGCTGTTTTTT
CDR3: CASSIGVNTGELFF